This TCR beta chain emerged from a study of beta chain features in type 1 diabetes. Whole-study context: Researchers looked at approximately 100,000,000 sorted cells across all samples. General study results and limits: Type 1 diabetes patients had TCRB CDR3s that were shorter (moderately but significantly so) in all four CD4+ subsets. In comparison with healthy donors, patients had naive, central memory and Treg TCRB repertoires that appeared more similar. VDJ junctions in type 1 diabetes patients carried more deletions and fewer insertions.

Expressed TCRB transcripts were sequenced because the entire RNA isolate underwent reverse transcription. Only in-frame clones appear in the TCRdb table, and some are missing; sequencing was by immunoSEQ multiplex PCR. The sample has fewer than 450,000 clones; roughly 14% are singletons. Germline V CDR1 and CDR2: KGHSH, LQKENI. V dropped 8 bases and J dropped 4 bases, with 3 bases sitting between them. The CDR3 consists of 10 residues. Sorting with CD45RO/CCR7/CD25/CD127/CD95/CD27 yielded naive, central memory, regulatory and stem-like memory CD4+ cells. With regard to this clone: The target antigen is unknown.

The rearrangement links TRBV18 to TRBJ1-5; D not certain. The TCR comes from a woman aged 18-29 years with type 1 diabetes. Input material: naive CD4+ T cells from blood. The CDR3 protein is CASRNQPQHF. In DNA, the CDR3 is TGTGCCAGCCGTAATCAGCCCCAGCATTTT. The full variable domain, its missing parts supplied by reference TRBV18 and TRBJ1-5, is NAGVMQNPRHLVRRRGQEARLRCSPMKGHSHVYWYRQLPEEGLKFMVYLQKENIIDESGMPKERFSAEFPKEGPSILRIQQVVRGDSAAYFCASRNQPQHFGDGTRLSIL.